This is a list of T cell receptor beta chains from one sample in a study of human T cells and chemical hapten exposure. One entry per CDR3 protein results from TCRdb running MiXCR on the RACE reads. The data show 110,000 to 150,000 distinct CDR3 sequences, with 12% seen just once and 1.2% to 1.5% held by the top ten. The material was whole blood, obtained in connection with sensitization to the hapten diphenylcyclopropenone (DPC). These receptors all stem from a woman in her fifties or sixties with alopecia areata. Some clones in this sample may be carry-over from other donors' samples. CDR3s include the opening cysteine and the closing phenylalanine or tryptophan. D genes are given only for firm matches. Part of the rows lack a size; the others show once, few, many or a class for expanded clones.

size,D,V,J,DNA,CDR3
few,NA,TRBV20-1,TRBJ1-2,TGCAGTGCTAGGGAGGCCGGGGGGCACCACTATGGCTACACCTTC,CSAREAGGHHYGYTF
few,NA,TRBV7-2,TRBJ1-3,TGTGCCAGCAGCTTAGCGCACGTTGGAAACACCATATATTTT,CASSLAHVGNTIYF
few,TRBD1,TRBV12-3/TRBV12-4,TRBJ1-2,TGTGCCAGCAGATTGACCGGGACAGGGTCTGGCTATGGCTACACCTTC,CASRLTGTGSGYGYTF
few,TRBD2,TRBV7-9,TRBJ2-3,TGTGCCAGCAGCTATATAGCGGGCTTAGGAGATACGCAGTATTTT,CASSYIAGLGDTQYF
few,TRBD2,TRBV20-1,TRBJ2-5,TGCAGTGCTAGTCCGGTAGCGGGAATGGAGACCCAGTACTTC,CSASPVAGMETQYF
few,TRBD2,TRBV11-2,TRBJ2-1,TGTGCCAGCAGCTTAGCTTGGCGGGAGGGCCTCCCCGAGCAGTTCTTC,CASSLAWREGLPEQFF
NA,TRBD1,TRBV29-1,TRBJ1-5,TGCAGCGTCGCCATGGCCGGGACAGGGCAGCAGCCCCAGCATTTT,CSVAMAGTGQQPQHF
few,TRBD1,TRBV19,TRBJ1-2,TGTGCCAGTAGTGACGGACAGGGTTGGCCGGGTGGCTACACCTTC,CASSDGQGWPGGYTF
NA,TRBD2,TRBV12-3/TRBV12-4,TRBJ2-6,TGTGCCAGCAGACAGACTAGCGGCTACTCTGGGGCCAACGTCCTGACTTTC,CASRQTSGYSGANVLTF
NA,TRBD1,TRBV4-2,TRBJ2-1,TGTGCCAGCAGTCCGAGTGGACAGGGGGCGAATGAGCAGTTCTTC,CASSPSGQGANEQFF
many,NA,TRBV4-1,TRBJ2-1,TGCGCCAGCAGCCAAGGGGACCTCGGTCACAATGAGCAGTTCTTC,CASSQGDLGHNEQFF
many,TRBD1,TRBV7-8,TRBJ1-2,TGTGCCAGCAGCCCGGGACAGGGGGACTATGGCTACACCTTC,CASSPGQGDYGYTF
many,NA,TRBV2,TRBJ2-2,TGTGCCAGCGGCAGGGGTGGGACCGGGGAGCTGTTTTTT,CASGRGGTGELFF
few,TRBD2,TRBV9,TRBJ2-7,TGTGCCAGCAGCCCGTTTGCCGGGACTAGCGGTTCCTACGAGCAGTACTTC,CASSPFAGTSGSYEQYF
many,TRBD1,TRBV7-2,TRBJ2-7,TGTGCCAGCAGCACTACCGGGACAGGGTTCGACGAGCAGTACTTC,CASSTTGTGFDEQYF
few,NA,TRBV29-1,TRBJ2-1,TGCAGCGTTGAGGGTAGCGGACGGAATGAGCAGTTCTTC,CSVEGSGRNEQFF
many,NA,TRBV29-1,TRBJ1-2,TGCAGCGTTTACGAGGCTAACTATGGCTACACCTTC,CSVYEANYGYTF
NA,NA,TRBV7-2,TRBJ2-5,TGTGCCAGCAGCTCCACAGGGTTGAAAGAGACCCAGTACTTC,CASSSTGLKETQYF
few,NA,TRBV3-1,TRBJ1-3,TGTGCCAGCAGCCAAGGAGGGATTGAAAACACCATATATTTT,CASSQGGIENTIYF
NA,NA,TRBV29-1,TRBJ2-5,TGCAGCGCGGCGGTAGGGGGAGGTGAGACCCAGTACTTC,CSAAVGGGETQYF
few,NA,TRBV19,TRBJ1-2,TGTGCCAGTAGTATCCGTGGAGGTAGGGGAGGCTACACCTTC,CASSIRGGRGGYTF
many,TRBD1,TRBV20-1,TRBJ1-2,TGCAGTGCTAGACGGACAGGGCTATCCTATGGCTACACCTTC,CSARRTGLSYGYTF
many,TRBD1,TRBV10-3,TRBJ1-6,TGTGCCATCAGGTTACAGGGGTATAATTCACCCCTCCACTTT,CAIRLQGYNSPLHF
many,TRBD1,TRBV7-2,TRBJ1-1,TGTGCCAGCAGCCCAGGACAGGGGTCCACTGAAGCTTTCTTT,CASSPGQGSTEAFF
few,TRBD1,TRBV7-9,TRBJ2-1,TGTGCCAGCAGCTCCTGGACAGGGAGCTCCTACAATGAGCAGTTCTTC,CASSSWTGSSYNEQFF
many,TRBD2,TRBV12-3/TRBV12-4,TRBJ2-1,TGTGCCAGCAGCCCCGGGACTAGCGGGGGCTACAATGAGCAGTTCTTC,CASSPGTSGGYNEQFF
NA,TRBD2,TRBV5-1,TRBJ2-1,TGCGCCAGCAGCGAGACTAGCGGGAGTCCCAATGAGCAGTTCTTC,CASSETSGSPNEQFF
many,NA,TRBV9,TRBJ2-1,TGTGCCAGCAGCGTAGGCGGGGGACAGTACAATGAGCAGTTCTTC,CASSVGGGQYNEQFF
many,TRBD1,TRBV27,TRBJ2-2,TGTGCCAGCAGGGACAGGGCGAACACCGGGGAGCTGTTTTTT,CASRDRANTGELFF
many,NA,TRBV20-1,TRBJ1-1,TGCAGTGCTAGAGACCGAATAGACCGATGGAACACTGAAGCTTTCTTT,CSARDRIDRWNTEAFF
few,NA,TRBV19,TRBJ2-2,TGTGCCAGTAGTATAGGAGATGTCAACACCGGGGAGCTGTTTTTT,CASSIGDVNTGELFF
few,TRBD1,TRBV20-1,TRBJ1-2,TGCAGTGCGGAAACAGGGGGACTCCTAGACTATGGCTACACCTTC,CSAETGGLLDYGYTF
NA,TRBD2,TRBV20-1,TRBJ2-1,TGCAGTGCTAGGGGCGGGAGGACAGATTACAATGAGCAGTTCTTC,CSARGGRTDYNEQFF
NA,NA,TRBV7-3,TRBJ2-7,TGTGCCAGCAGCTTATCGCGGGCCTCCCCGGAGCAGTACTTC,CASSLSRASPEQYF
few,NA,TRBV28,TRBJ1-2,TGTGCCAGCAGAGCTACTAACTATGGCTACACCTTC,CASRATNYGYTF
NA,TRBD2,TRBV7-3,TRBJ2-1,TGTGCCAGCAGCCCGACGGGACTAGCGGGGTTCAATGAGCAGTTCTTC,CASSPTGLAGFNEQFF
NA,NA,TRBV24-1,TRBJ1-5,TGTGCCACCAGTGACCCGACAGGCGATATAGCCCAGCATTTT,CATSDPTGDIAQHF
NA,NA,TRBV7-8,TRBJ1-2,TGTGCCAGCAGCTTTAGGAGACTAGATATCTATGGCTACACCTTC,CASSFRRLDIYGYTF
many,NA,TRBV18,TRBJ2-3,TGTGCCAGCTCACTCTCAGAGGCAGATACGCAGTATTTT,CASSLSEADTQYF
few,NA,TRBV10-3,TRBJ1-1,TGTGCCATCAGTGCCTGGGGAGGGGAGATGGGAACTGAAGCTTTCTTT,CAISAWGGEMGTEAFF
few,TRBD2,TRBV7-3,TRBJ2-1,TGTGCCAGCAGCTTAGCGGGAGGCTTCAATGAGCAGTTCTTC,CASSLAGGFNEQFF
few,NA,TRBV30,TRBJ2-3,TGTGCCTGGAGTGCCCTTCTAGGGACGCAGTATTTT,CAWSALLGTQYF
few,NA,TRBV28,TRBJ2-7,TGTGCCAGCAGGCGCCAACCTAGCTCCTACGAGCAGTACTTC,CASRRQPSSYEQYF
few,NA,TRBV6-2/TRBV6-3,TRBJ2-7,TGTGCCAGCGGTCCCACCGGGAGCTCCTACGAGCAGTACTTC,CASGPTGSSYEQYF
many,TRBD1,TRBV29-1,TRBJ2-2,TGCAGCGTTGTAGTGGGACAGGGTCCCAACACCGGGGAGCTGTTTTTT,CSVVVGQGPNTGELFF
NA,TRBD1,TRBV27,TRBJ2-7,TGTGCCAGCAGTCCGGGACAGGGATTCTACGAGCAGTACTTC,CASSPGQGFYEQYF
few,NA,TRBV9,TRBJ2-2,TGTGCCAGCAGCGTAATACAGGACACCGGGGAGCTGTTTTTT,CASSVIQDTGELFF
few,NA,TRBV7-2,TRBJ2-7,TGTGCCAGCAGCCTACGCGAGGGGGGGGCCTACGAGCAGTACTTC,CASSLREGGAYEQYF
few,NA,TRBV4-3,TRBJ2-2,TGCGCCAGCAGCCAAGATCAGCGGTCGCGGACCGGGGAGCTGTTTTTT,CASSQDQRSRTGELFF
few,TRBD1,TRBV5-6,TRBJ2-7,TGTGCCAGCAGCTTGGCCTTGAATTCCCGGGACAGGCGGGACGAGCAGTACTTC,CASSLALNSRDRRDEQYF
few,TRBD2,TRBV18,TRBJ2-7,TGTGCCAGCTCACCTTCGACTAGCGGGGGCTACGAGCAGTACTTC,CASSPSTSGGYEQYF
many,NA,TRBV5-1,TRBJ2-7,TGCGCCAGCAGTGACCTCTACGAGCAGTACTTC,CASSDLYEQYF
NA,TRBD2,TRBV7-9,TRBJ2-5,TGTGCCAGCACCCCTGGGGCACTAGCGGGAACACAAGAGACCCAGTACTTC,CASTPGALAGTQETQYF
many,NA,TRBV28,TRBJ2-3,TGTGCCAGCAGCTCGGGCCCTACTACGCAGTATTTT,CASSSGPTTQYF